Listed below are T cell receptor beta chains from one sample, sequenced in a study of T cells in Graves' hyperthyroidism and ophthalmopathy. Each CDR3 protein gets one entry after TCRdb re-called the multiplex PCR reads with MiXCR. The sample yields a few hundred thousand distinct CDR3 sequences, about a sixth seen once. The sequencing input was blood. Receptors were obtained from a woman aged 30 to 39 with Graves' hyperthyroidism. The CDR3 runs from the conserved cysteine through the conserved F or W. A D gene is named only where the DNA matches it firmly. Only part of the rows carry a size: once, few, many, or a class if the clone is expanded.

d_gene,j_gene,v_gene,abundance,CDR3aa,CDR3nt
-,TRBJ1-2,TRBV6-5,many,CASSYRGGTTRYGYTF,TGTGCCAGCAGTTATCGGGGAGGGACGACTCGATATGGCTACACCTTC
TRBD2,TRBJ2-7,TRBV29-1,many,CSVDGVAGTYEQYF,TGCAGCGTTGACGGAGTAGCGGGAACCTACGAGCAGTACTTC
-,TRBJ1-6,TRBV9,many,CASSVNPSGSPLHF,TGTGCCAGCAGCGTAAACCCTAGTGGTTCACCCCTCCACTTT
-,TRBJ1-1,TRBV4-1,-,CASSQISTGGTEAFF,TGCGCCAGCAGCCAAATTTCTACGGGGGGGACTGAAGCTTTCTTT
-,TRBJ1-6,TRBV4-1,many,CASSHPPTGSPLHF,TGCGCCAGCAGCCACCCCCCTACCGGGTCACCCCTCCACTTT
TRBD1,TRBJ2-1,TRBV5-8,many,CASSLPRQGTSDEQFF,TGTGCCAGCAGCTTGCCTCGACAGGGGACAAGCGATGAGCAGTTCTTC
-,TRBJ2-5,TRBV20-1,many,CSANKVETQYF,TGCAGTGCTAATAAAGTCGAGACCCAGTACTTC
-,TRBJ2-2,TRBV24-1,many,CATSDLRETGELFF,TGTGCCACCAGTGATTTAAGGGAAACCGGGGAGCTGTTTTTT
-,TRBJ1-5,TRBV20-1,many,CSASGSRVVGNQPQHF,TGCAGTGCTAGTGGGTCTAGGGTTGTAGGCAATCAGCCCCAGCATTTT
-,TRBJ1-5,TRBV18,many,CASSPQNQPQHF,TGTGCCAGCTCACCCCAGAATCAGCCCCAGCATTTT
TRBD1,TRBJ1-5,TRBV6-1,-,CASSRRMEGANQPQHF,TGTGCCAGCAGCCGCCGGATGGAGGGGGCCAATCAGCCCCAGCATTTT
TRBD2,TRBJ2-1,TRBV3-1,few,CASSLTSGDTTWSYNEQFF,TGTGCCAGCAGCCTGACTAGCGGGGATACAACTTGGAGTTACAATGAGCAGTTCTTC
TRBD1,TRBJ1-2,TRBV27,many,CASSPRTGRGGYTF,TGTGCCAGCAGTCCTAGGACAGGGAGGGGAGGCTACACCTTC
TRBD1,TRBJ1-2,TRBV12-3/TRBV12-4,few,CASSRPGQKYGYTF,TGTGCCAGCAGTCGTCCGGGACAGAAGTACGGCTACACCTTC
-,TRBJ2-7,TRBV28,many,CASSFRYRRQRSSYEQYF,TGTGCCAGCAGTTTTCGGTATCGGAGACAGCGGAGCTCCTACGAGCAGTACTTC
TRBD1,TRBJ2-6,TRBV5-1,many,CASSPGQGSSGANVLTF,TGCGCCAGCAGCCCCGGACAGGGAAGCTCTGGGGCCAACGTCCTGACTTTC